This TCR beta chain is from a study of blood T cells in healthy people across ages. Study-wide context: Roughly one uniquely barcoded beta molecule per two T cells was captured.

Researchers report isolating at least 7 million PBMCs per sample. A second PCR of about 6 to 11 cycles used a sample-barcoded 5' primer and a J-beta primer mix. There were at least 3 million CDR3-containing paired-end reads obtained from each sample. TCRdb passed the 5' RACE reads through MiXCR, listing each CDR3 protein once. The table has 1.5 million to 1.9 million distinct CDR3 sequences, approximately 39% seen once. CDR1 and CDR2 from the germline V gene are SGHRS and YFSETQ. The CDR3 contains 14 residues. The V end was cut by 5 bases, the J end by 0 bases, with 9 bases between. The sequencing input was blood. The sequence came from a woman aged 18-35 years in good health. The chain carries TRBV5-1 and TRBJ1-3; no definite D call. CDR3 coding DNA: TGCGCCAGCAGTCCGAGCTTCTCTGGAAACACCATATATTTT. Translating it yields CASSPSFSGNTIYF.